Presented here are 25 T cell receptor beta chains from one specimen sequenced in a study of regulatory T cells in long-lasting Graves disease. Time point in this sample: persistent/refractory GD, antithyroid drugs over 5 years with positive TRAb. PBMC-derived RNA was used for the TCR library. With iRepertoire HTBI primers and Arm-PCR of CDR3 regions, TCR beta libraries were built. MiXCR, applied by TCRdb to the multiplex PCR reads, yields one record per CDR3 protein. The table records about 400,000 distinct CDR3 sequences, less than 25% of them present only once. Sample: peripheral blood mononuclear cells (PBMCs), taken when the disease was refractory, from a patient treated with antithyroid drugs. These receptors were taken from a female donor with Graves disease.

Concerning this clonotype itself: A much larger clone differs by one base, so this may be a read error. The CDR3 DNA reads as TGTGCCAGCAGTTTACACAGCGGGCCCGGGGAGCCGTTTTTT. Encoded protein: CASSLHSGPGEPFF. The chain carries TRBV12-3 or TRBV12-4 and TRBJ2-2; a possible D gene is TRBD2 (6 bases). This CDR3 contains 14 residues.

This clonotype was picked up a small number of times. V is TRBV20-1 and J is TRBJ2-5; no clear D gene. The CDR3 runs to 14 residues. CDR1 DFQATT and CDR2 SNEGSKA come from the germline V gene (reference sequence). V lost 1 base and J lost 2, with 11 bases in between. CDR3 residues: CSARGAAAQETQYF. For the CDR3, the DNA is TGCAGTGCTAGAGGGGCGGCAGCACAAGAGACCCAGTACTTC.

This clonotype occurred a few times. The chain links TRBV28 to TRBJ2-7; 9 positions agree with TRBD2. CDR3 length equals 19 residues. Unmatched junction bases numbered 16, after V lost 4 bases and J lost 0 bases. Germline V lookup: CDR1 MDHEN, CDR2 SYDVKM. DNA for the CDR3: TGTGCCAGCAGTTCTCCTTTAGTCTGGGCTAGCGGGGACTCCTACGAGCAGTACTTC. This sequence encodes CASSSPLVWASGDSYEQYF.

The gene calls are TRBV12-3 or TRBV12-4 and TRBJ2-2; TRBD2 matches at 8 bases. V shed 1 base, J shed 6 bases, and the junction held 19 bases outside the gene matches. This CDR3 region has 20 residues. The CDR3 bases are TGTGCCAGCAGTTTAGGTGATCTAACGGGAGGGGGATCGGTTGCCGGGGAGCTGTTTTTT. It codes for CASSLGDLTGGGSVAGELFF.

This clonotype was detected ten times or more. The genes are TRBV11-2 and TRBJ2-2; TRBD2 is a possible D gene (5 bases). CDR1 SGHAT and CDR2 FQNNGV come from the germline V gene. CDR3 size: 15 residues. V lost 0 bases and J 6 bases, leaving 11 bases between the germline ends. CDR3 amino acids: CASSLDRIAPGELFF. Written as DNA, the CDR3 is TGTGCCAGCAGCTTAGATCGTATAGCGCCCGGGGAGCTGTTTTTT.

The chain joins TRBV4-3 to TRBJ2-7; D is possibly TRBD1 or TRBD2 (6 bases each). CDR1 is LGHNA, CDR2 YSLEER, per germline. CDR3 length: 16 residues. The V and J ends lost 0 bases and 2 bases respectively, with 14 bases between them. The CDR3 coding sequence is TGCGCCAGCAGCCAAGAACGAACGGGGGCTGCCTACGAGCAGTACTTC. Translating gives CASSQERTGAAYEQYF.

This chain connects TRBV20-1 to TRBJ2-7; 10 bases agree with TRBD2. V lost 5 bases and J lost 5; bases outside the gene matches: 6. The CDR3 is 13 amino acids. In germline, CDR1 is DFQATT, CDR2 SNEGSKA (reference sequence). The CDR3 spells CSALAGVKNEQYF. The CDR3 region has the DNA TGCAGTGCTCTAGCGGGAGTCAAAAACGAGCAGTACTTC.

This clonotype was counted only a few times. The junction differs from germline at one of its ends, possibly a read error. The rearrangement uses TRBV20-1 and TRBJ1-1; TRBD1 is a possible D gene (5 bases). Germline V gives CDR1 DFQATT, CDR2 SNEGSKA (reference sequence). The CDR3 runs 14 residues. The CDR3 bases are TGCAGTGCTAGGTACCAGGGAGTGGGAACTGAAGCTTTTTTT. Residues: CSARYQGVGTEAFF.

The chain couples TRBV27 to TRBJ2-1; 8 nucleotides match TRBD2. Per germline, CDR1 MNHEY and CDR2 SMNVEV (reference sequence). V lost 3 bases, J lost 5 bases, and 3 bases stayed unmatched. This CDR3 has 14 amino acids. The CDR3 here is CASSFAGGDNEQFF. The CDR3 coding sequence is TGTGCCAGCAGTTTTGCGGGAGGCGACAATGAGCAGTTCTTC.

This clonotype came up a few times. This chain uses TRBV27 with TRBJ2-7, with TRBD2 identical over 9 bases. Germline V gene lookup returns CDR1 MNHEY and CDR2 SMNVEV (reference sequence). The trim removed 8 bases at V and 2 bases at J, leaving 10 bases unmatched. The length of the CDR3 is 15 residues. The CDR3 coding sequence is TGTGCCAGCCGTCATAGCGGGAGTCCCACCTACGAGCAGTACTTC. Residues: CASRHSGSPTYEQYF.

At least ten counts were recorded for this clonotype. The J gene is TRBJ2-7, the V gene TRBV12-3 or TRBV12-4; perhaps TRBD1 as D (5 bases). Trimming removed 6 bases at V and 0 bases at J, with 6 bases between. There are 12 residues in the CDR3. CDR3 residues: CASRGPSYEQYF. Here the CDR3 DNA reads TGTGCCAGCAGGGGGCCCTCCTACGAGCAGTACTTC.

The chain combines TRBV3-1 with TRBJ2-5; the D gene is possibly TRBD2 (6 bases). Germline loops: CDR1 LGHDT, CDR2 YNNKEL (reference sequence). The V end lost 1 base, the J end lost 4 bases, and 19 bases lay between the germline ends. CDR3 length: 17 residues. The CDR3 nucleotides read TGTGCCAGCAGCCAAGCTACCTTGGAGGGGTTTTCAGAGACCCAGTACTTC. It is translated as CASSQATLEGFSETQYF.

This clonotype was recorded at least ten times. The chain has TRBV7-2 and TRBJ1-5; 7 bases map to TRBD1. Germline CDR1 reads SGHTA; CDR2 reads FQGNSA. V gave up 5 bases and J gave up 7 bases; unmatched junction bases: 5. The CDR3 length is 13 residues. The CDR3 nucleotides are TGTGCCAGCAGCCCAGGACAGGCCCAGCCCCAGCATTTT. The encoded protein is CASSPGQAQPQHF.

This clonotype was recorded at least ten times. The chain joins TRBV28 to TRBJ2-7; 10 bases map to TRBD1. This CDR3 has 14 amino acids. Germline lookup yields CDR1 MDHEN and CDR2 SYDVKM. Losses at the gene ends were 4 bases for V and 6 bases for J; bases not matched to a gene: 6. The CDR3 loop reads CASSSGTGDVEQYF. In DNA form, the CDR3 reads TGTGCCAGCAGTTCCGGGACAGGGGATGTCGAGCAGTACTTC.

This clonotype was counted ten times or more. For the CDR3, the DNA is TGTGCCAGCAGTTTATATGCAACTAATGAAAAACTGTTTTTT. It codes for CASSLYATNEKLFF. This rearrangement joins TRBV27 to TRBJ1-4; D gene uncertain. The CDR3 sequence is 14 residues long. Germline values: CDR1 MNHEY, CDR2 SMNVEV (reference sequence). Trimming left V 1 base short and J 0 bases short, with 3 bases between.

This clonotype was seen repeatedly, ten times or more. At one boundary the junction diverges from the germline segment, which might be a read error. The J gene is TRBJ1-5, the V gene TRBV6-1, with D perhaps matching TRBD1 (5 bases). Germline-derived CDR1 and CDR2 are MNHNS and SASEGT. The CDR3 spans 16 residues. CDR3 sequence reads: CASSEKGTYSNQLQHF. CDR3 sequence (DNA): TGTGCCAGCAGTGAAAAAGGGACTTATAGCAATCAGCTCCAGCATTTT.

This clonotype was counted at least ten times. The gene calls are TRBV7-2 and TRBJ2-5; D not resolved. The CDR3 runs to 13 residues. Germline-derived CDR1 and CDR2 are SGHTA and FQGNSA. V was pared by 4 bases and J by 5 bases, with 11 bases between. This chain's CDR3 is CASSSLVAETQYF. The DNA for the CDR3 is TGTGCCAGCAGCTCCCTGGTGGCGGAGACCCAGTACTTC. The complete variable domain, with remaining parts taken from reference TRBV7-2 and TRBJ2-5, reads GAGVSQSPSNKVTEKGKDVELRCDPISGHTALYWYRQSLGQGLEFLIYFQGNSAPDKSGLPSDRFSAERTGGSVSTLTIQRTQQEDSAVYLCASSSLVAETQYFGPGTRLLVL.

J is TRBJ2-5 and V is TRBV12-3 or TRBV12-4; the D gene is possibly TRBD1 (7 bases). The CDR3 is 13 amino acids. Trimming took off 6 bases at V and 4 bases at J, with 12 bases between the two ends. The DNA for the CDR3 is TGTGCCAGCAGCCCAGGGGGGATAGAGACCCAGTACTTC. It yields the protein CASSPGGIETQYF.

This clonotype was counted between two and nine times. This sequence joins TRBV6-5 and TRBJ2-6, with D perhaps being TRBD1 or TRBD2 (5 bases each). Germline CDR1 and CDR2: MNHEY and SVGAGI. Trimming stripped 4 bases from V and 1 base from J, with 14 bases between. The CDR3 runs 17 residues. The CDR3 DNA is TGTGCCAGCAGTTTGGCAAATGGGGGTTCTGGGGCCAACGTCCTGACTTTC. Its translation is CASSLANGGSGANVLTF.

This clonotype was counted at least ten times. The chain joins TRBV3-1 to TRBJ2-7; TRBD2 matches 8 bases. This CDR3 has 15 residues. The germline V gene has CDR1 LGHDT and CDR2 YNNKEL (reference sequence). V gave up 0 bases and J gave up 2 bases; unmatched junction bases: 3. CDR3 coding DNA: TGTGCCAGCAGCCAAGAGAAGCGGGGGCCCTACGAGCAGTACTTC. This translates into CASSQEKRGPYEQYF.

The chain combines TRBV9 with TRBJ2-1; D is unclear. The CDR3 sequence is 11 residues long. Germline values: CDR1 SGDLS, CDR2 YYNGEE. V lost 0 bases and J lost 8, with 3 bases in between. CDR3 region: CASSVDYEQFF. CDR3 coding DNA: TGTGCCAGCAGCGTAGATTATGAGCAGTTCTTC.

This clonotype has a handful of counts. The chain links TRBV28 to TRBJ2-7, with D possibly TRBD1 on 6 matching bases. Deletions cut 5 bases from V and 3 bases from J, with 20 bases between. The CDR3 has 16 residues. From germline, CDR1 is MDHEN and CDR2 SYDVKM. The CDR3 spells CASSGTPPLEDYEQYF. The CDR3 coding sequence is TGTGCCAGCAGTGGGACACCCCCTCTTGAGGACTACGAGCAGTACTTC.

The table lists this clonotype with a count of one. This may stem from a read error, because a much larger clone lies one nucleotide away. The CDR3 protein is CASSSGRGNQLQHF. The CDR3 DNA reads TGTGCCAGCAGTTCCGGCCGGGGCAATCAGCTCCAGCATTTT. This chain connects TRBV12-3 or TRBV12-4 to TRBJ1-5, with D perhaps matching TRBD1 (5 bases). This CDR3 contains 14 residues.

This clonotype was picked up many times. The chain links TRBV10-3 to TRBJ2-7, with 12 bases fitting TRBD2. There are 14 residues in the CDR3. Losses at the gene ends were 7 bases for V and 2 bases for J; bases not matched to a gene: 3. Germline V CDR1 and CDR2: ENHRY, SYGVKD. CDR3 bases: TGTGCCATCACGGCTAGCGGGAGGGCCTACGAGCAGTACTTC. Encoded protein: CAITASGRAYEQYF.

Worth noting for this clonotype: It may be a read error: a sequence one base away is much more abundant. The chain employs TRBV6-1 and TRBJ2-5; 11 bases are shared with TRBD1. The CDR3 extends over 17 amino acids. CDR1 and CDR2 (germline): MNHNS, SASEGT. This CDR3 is CASSEGLRTGGAETRYF. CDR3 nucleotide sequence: TGTGCCAGCAGTGAGGGCCTCCGGACAGGGGGCGCAGAGACCCGGTACTTC.